The 10 T cell receptor beta chains in this list originate from one sample, sequenced in a study of shared clonotypes between healthy human individuals (dated by TCRdb to between 2020 and 2021). The library was built by means of the immunoSEQ multiplex PCR assay. The table comes from immuneACCESS by way of TCRdb, which keeps in-frame sequences with V and J called. Part of the clones is missing from these tables; in studies checked, under half for an unresolved V gene and the rest for unknown reasons. This sample holds some 2.1 million clones; 90% to 95% were observed only once. The top ten clones comprise 0.13% of the sample. The specimen was naive CD4+ T cells sorted from blood. The cell subset or site label here, explained by the study, means: CD45RA+ positively selected. The origin of the receptors is a young man in good health.

The gene calls are TRBV7-2 and TRBJ1-5, with D uncertain. CDR1 and CDR2 from the germline V gene are SGHTA and FQGNSA. V was pared by 1 base and J by 9 bases, with 7 bases between. The CDR3 totals 12 residues. Here the CDR3 reads CASSLERGPQHF. In DNA, the CDR3 is TGTGCCAGCAGCTTAGAGCGCGGGCCCCAGCATTTT. The full variable domain, its missing parts supplied by reference TRBV7-2 and TRBJ1-5, is GAGVSQSPSNKVTEKGKDVELRCDPISGHTALYWYRQSLGQGLEFLIYFQGNSAPDKSGLPSDRFSAERTGGSVSTLTIQRTQQEDSAVYLCASSLERGPQHFGDGTRLSIL.

This clone was recorded once. The chain joins TRBV11-3 to TRBJ2-7; the match to TRBD1 covers 12 bases. CDR1 and CDR2 (germline): SGHNT, YENEEA. Trimming removed 4 bases from V and 5 bases from J; junction bases left unmatched: 0. CDR3 size: 13 residues. The chain's CDR3 is CASSWDRGHEQYF. In DNA form, the CDR3 reads TGTGCCAGCAGCTGGGACAGGGGGCACGAGCAGTACTTC. Full variable domain (outside the CDR3, taken from reference TRBV11-3 and TRBJ2-7): EAGVVQSPRYKIIEKKQPVAFWCNPISGHNTLYWYLQNLGQGPELLIRYENEEAVDDSQLPKDRFSAERLKGVDSTLKIQPAELGDSAVYLCASSWDRGHEQYFGPGTRLTVT.

The rearrangement joins TRBV14 to TRBJ2-7; TRBD2 matches 8 bases. From germline, CDR1 is SGHDN and CDR2 FVKESK. CDR3 length equals 16 residues. Trimming at V came to 4 bases and at J to 0 bases, leaving 8 bases not matched to a gene. CDR3 amino acids: CASSLGLGGSSYEQYF. The CDR3 coding sequence is TGTGCCAGCAGCCTGGGACTAGGGGGGAGCTCCTACGAGCAGTACTTC.

This CDR3 is CASSLGDRGHEETQYF. The CDR3 nucleotides are TGTGCCAGCAGCTTAGGGGACAGGGGGCACGAAGAGACCCAGTACTTC. This sequence joins TRBV7-9 and TRBJ2-5; 12 bases map to TRBD1. The CDR3 sequence is 16 residues long. The trim removed 1 base at V and 3 bases at J, leaving 3 bases unmatched. From germline, CDR1 is SEHNR and CDR2 FQNEAQ (reference sequence).

The chain recombines TRBV19 with TRBJ2-7, with 14 positions matching TRBD2. Germline-derived CDR1 and CDR2 are LNHDA and SQIVND (reference sequence). Trimming took 3 bases from V and 4 from J; bases not matched to a gene: 20. The length of the CDR3 is 21 residues. CDR3 DNA sequence: TGTGCCAGTAGTATCCGGGACAGGGAGACTAGCGGGAGGGCCGACCAATACGAGCAGTACTTC. It is translated as CASSIRDRETSGRADQYEQYF.

Worth noting for this clone: This same CDR3 is encoded by further DNA sequences in the sample. The chain recombines TRBV30 with TRBJ2-7, with 11 bases identical to TRBD1. Germline V gene data show CDR1 as GTSNPN and CDR2 as SVGIG (reference sequence). J was trimmed by 7 bases and V by 3 bases; bases with no gene match: 5. The CDR3 is made up of 13 amino acids. CDR3 protein: CAWSGQGASEQYF. In DNA, the CDR3 is TGTGCCTGGAGCGGACAGGGGGCAAGTGAGCAGTACTTC.

The chain employs TRBV9 and TRBJ2-3; 7 nucleotides align to TRBD2. Germline-derived CDR1 and CDR2 are SGDLS and YYNGEE. The CDR3 is 14 residues long. V trimming: 5 bases; J trimming: 1 base; junction bases outside the gene matches: 4. The CDR3 protein is CASRSGKGTDTQYF. CDR3 sequence (DNA): TGTGCCAGCAGGAGCGGGAAGGGCACAGATACGCAGTATTTT.

With regard to this clone: A read error may explain this, as a much larger clone is one base away. This same CDR3 is encoded by further DNA sequences in the sample. The chain has TRBV29-1 and TRBJ2-5, with no clear D. Germline V lookup: CDR1 SQVTM, CDR2 ANQGSEA. This CDR3 has 14 amino acids. Trimming removed 4 bases at V and 0 bases at J, with 12 bases between. The CDR3 sequence: CSVAGRLYQETQYF. In nucleotides, the CDR3 is TGCAGCGTTGCGGGCAGGCTTTACCAAGAGACCCAGTACTTC. The full variable domain, rest sourced from reference TRBV29-1 and TRBJ2-5, is SAVISQKPSRDICQRGTSLTIQCQVDSQVTMMFWYRQQPGQSLTLIATANQGSEATYESGFVIDKFPISRPNLTFSTLTVSNMSPEDSSIYLCSVAGRLYQETQYFGPGTRLLVL.

The chain carries TRBV20-1 and TRBJ1-4; D is unresolved. Germline V lookup: CDR1 DFQATT, CDR2 SNEGSKA (reference sequence). Trimming pared 5 bases from V and 8 bases from J, leaving 9 bases between. The length of the CDR3 is 11 residues. The CDR3 is CSAPIGEKLFF. The CDR3 DNA is TGCAGTGCTCCCATCGGAGAAAAACTGTTTTTT.

The chain employs TRBV6-5 and TRBJ2-7; possibly TRBD1 or TRBD2 for D (5 bases each). Trimming removed 7 bases at V and 6 bases at J, with 19 bases between. The CDR3 covers 14 residues. CDR1 MNHEY and CDR2 SVGAGI come from the germline V gene. The CDR3 sequence: CASTPGHSRAEQYF. As DNA, the CDR3 is TGTGCCAGCACCCCGGGGCACTCCCGGGCCGAGCAGTACTTC.